The TCR beta chain under discussion was sequenced for a study of blood T cell repertoires in COVID-19. On the study more broadly: T cells, B-cell-depleted T cells, or PBMCs provided the cDNA or gDNA that served as material.

Repertoires were generated with immunoSEQ multiplex PCR, while TCRdb's copy carries only in-frame clones and drops some. Of about 290,000 clones in the sample, roughly 90% were seen once. The CDR3 spans 13 residues. V dropped 4 bases and J dropped 3 bases, with 7 bases sitting between them. CDR1 is SGHNT and CDR2 is YYREEE in the germline V gene (reference sequence). This sequence joins TRBV5-4 and TRBJ2-2; TRBD2 might be the D (5 bases). Sequencing input: PBMCs or T cells enriched from blood (not recorded which). This clonotype was sampled from a woman aged 40 to 55 who had recovered from COVID-19. The CDR3 is CASSRGDTGELFF. Written as DNA, the CDR3 is TGTGCCAGCAGCCGGGGAGACACCGGGGAGCTGTTTTTT.